The 26 T cell receptor beta chains in this list originate from one sample, sequenced in a study of T cells after yellow fever vaccination. TCRdb re-derived calls from the 5' RACE reads in MiXCR, one entry per CDR3 protein. The table shows some 120,000 distinct CDR3 sequences, with around 7.7% occurring only once. The sample was CD4+ T cells sorted from PBMCs, taken 9 to 10 days after the first yellow fever vaccination. All receptors derive from a man between 18 and 29 years old who received the YFV17D yellow fever vaccine.

This clonotype was detected ten times or more. V and J are TRBV5-1 and TRBJ2-3; maybe TRBD2 (5 bases). In germline, CDR1 is SGHRS, CDR2 YFSETQ. Trimming took 1 base from V and 0 from J, leaving 12 bases between them. The CDR3 is 16 amino acids. DNA of the CDR3: TGCGCCAGCAGCTTGCAGGCTAGCCGTAGCACAGATACGCAGTATTTT. Its translation: CASSLQASRSTDTQYF.

This clonotype was seen ten or more times. This chain joins TRBV7-9 and TRBJ2-5, with TRBD1 identical over 8 bases. CDR1 and CDR2 (germline): SEHNR, FQNEAQ (reference sequence). Germline trimming cut 6 bases from V and 5 bases from J; bases unmatched to any gene: 14. This CDR3 region has 16 residues. CDR3 nucleotides: TGTGCCAGCAGTTATCCAGGGGGCTACCTCCCCGAGACCCAGTACTTC. Translation: CASSYPGGYLPETQYF.

This chain uses TRBV7-9 with TRBJ2-3; TRBD1 aligns across 8 bases. V was pared by 4 bases and J by 1 base, with 4 bases of the junction left unmatched. CDR3 length: 15 residues. The germline CDR1 and CDR2 sequences are SEHNR and FQNEAQ (reference sequence). The CDR3 DNA is TGTGCCAGCAGCTCAGTACAGGGGGGCACAGATACGCAGTATTTT. It translates to CASSSVQGGTDTQYF.

This clonotype was detected ten times or more. The chain combines TRBV29-1 with TRBJ2-2; 11 bases match TRBD1. CDR3 length: 14 residues. Germline CDR1 reads SQVTM; CDR2 reads ANQGSEA. Germline trimming cut 4 bases from V and 6 bases from J; bases unmatched to any gene: 4. The CDR3 sequence: CSVGTGGFAGELFF. The CDR3 nucleotides read TGCAGCGTTGGGACAGGGGGCTTTGCCGGGGAGCTGTTTTTT.

At least ten counts were recorded for this clonotype. J is TRBJ2-1 and V is TRBV5-1; D gene ambiguous. This CDR3 contains 14 residues. V dropped 2 bases and J dropped 5 bases, with 11 bases sitting between them. CDR1 is SGHRS and CDR2 is YFSETQ in the germline V gene. In nucleotides, the CDR3 is TGCGCCAGCAGCTTCGGCAGGCCCGACAATGAGCAGTTCTTC. Amino acids: CASSFGRPDNEQFF. The whole variable domain, filled in from reference TRBV5-1 and TRBJ2-1, reads KAGVTQTPRYLIKTRGQQVTLSCSPISGHRSVSWYQQTPGQGLQFLFEYFSETQRNKGNFPGRFSGRQFSNSRSEMNVSTLELGDSALYLCASSFGRPDNEQFFGPGTRLTVL.

This clonotype was recorded at least ten times. The chain links TRBV27 to TRBJ1-5, with 11 bases identical to TRBD1. The germline gives CDR1 MNHEY, CDR2 SMNVEV (reference sequence). The CDR3 runs to 14 residues. V lost 5 bases and J lost 11; bases outside the gene matches: 8. For the CDR3, the DNA is TGTGCCAGCAGTAGCTGGACAGGGGGCCAGGCCCAGCATTTT. This encodes CASSSWTGGQAQHF.

The chain couples TRBV7-3 to TRBJ2-3; D gene ambiguous. With 4 bases removed from V and 6 bases from J, the gap between germline ends came to 11 bases. There are 13 residues in the CDR3. Germline V gene lookup returns CDR1 SGHTA and CDR2 FQGTGA. Written as DNA, the CDR3 is TGTGCCAGCAGCTCAAACTATATTGATACGCAGTATTTT. Its translation is CASSSNYIDTQYF.

In its sample, this clonotype was seen a few times. V and J are TRBV12-3 or TRBV12-4 and TRBJ2-3; the match to TRBD1 covers 8 bases. The CDR3 spans 14 residues. V lost 7 bases and J lost 5; bases outside the gene matches: 8. The CDR3 coding sequence is TGTGCCAGCACCGTACAGGGGGGAGGAGATACGCAGTATTTT. Translation gives CASTVQGGGDTQYF.

This clonotype was detected ten times or more. The genes are TRBV5-1 and TRBJ2-2, with D perhaps TRBD1 (7 bases). The germline V gene has CDR1 SGHRS and CDR2 YFSETQ. V lost 4 bases, J lost 6 bases, and 13 bases lay in between. The CDR3 runs to 14 residues. The CDR3 loop reads CASSPGQRAGELFF. In DNA form, the CDR3 reads TGCGCCAGCAGCCCGGGACAGCGGGCCGGGGAGCTGTTTTTT.

This clonotype was counted many times. The chain employs TRBV11-1 and TRBJ2-3, with TRBD2 matching over 10 bases. With 2 bases clipped from V and 2 bases from J, the junction kept 4 bases outside the gene matches. Germline CDR1 and CDR2: SGHAT and FQDESV (reference sequence). This CDR3 region has 16 residues. The CDR3 nucleotides read TGTGCCAGCAGCTTACGGCTAGCGGGGGCCACAGATACGCAGTATTTT. The encoded protein is CASSLRLAGATDTQYF.

V and J are TRBV5-1 and TRBJ2-7; 10 positions match TRBD2. J gave up 5 bases and V 4 bases, and 9 bases lay outside the gene matches. Germline assignment: CDR1 SGHRS and CDR2 YFSETQ. CDR3 length: 15 amino acids. As DNA, the CDR3 is TGCGCCAGCAGCCCGAGCGGGGGGGCCGGCAACGAGCAGTACGTC. Its protein product is CASSPSGGAGNEQYV.

This clonotype was seen a handful of times. The chain combines TRBV7-9 with TRBJ2-5, with TRBD2 matching 8 bases. The CDR3 spans 15 residues. V gave up 4 bases and J gave up 3 bases; unmatched junction bases: 7. The V gene's germline CDR1 is SEHNR and CDR2 FQNEAQ (reference sequence). The CDR3 DNA sequence: TGTGCCAGCAGCTCGTTAGCGGGGTCTAAAGAGACCCAGTACTTC. Its protein is CASSSLAGSKETQYF.

The chain is built from TRBV6-2 or TRBV6-3 and TRBJ1-5, with no clear D. Between the trimmed V and J ends, which lost 6 bases and 5 bases, there was a span of 14 bases. The CDR3 has 14 amino acids. Germline CDR1 is MNHEY and CDR2 is SVGEGT. CDR3: CASRTRGGDQPQHF. The CDR3 bases are TGTGCCAGCAGGACCCGAGGAGGCGATCAGCCCCAGCATTTT.

This clonotype was recorded many times. The chain has TRBV5-1 and TRBJ2-2; D not certain. V dropped 4 bases and J dropped 6 bases, with 16 bases sitting between them. CDR1 is SGHRS and CDR2 is YFSETQ in the germline V gene. The CDR3 spans 15 residues. The CDR3 nucleotides are TGCGCCAGCAGCGTCGTTGGAGCTTTCCCCGGGGAGCTGTTTTTT. Protein sequence: CASSVVGAFPGELFF.

This clonotype has at least ten counts. The chain links TRBV7-2 to TRBJ1-5; TRBD1 is a possible D gene (5 bases). Germline CDR1 is SGHTA and CDR2 is FQGNSA. This CDR3 is built from 14 residues. V lost 5 bases and J lost 7, with 15 bases in between. DNA of the CDR3: TGTGCCAGCAGCCTTACAGGTGCGGGGCAGCCCCAGCATTTT. It yields the protein CASSLTGAGQPQHF.

The sample holds many counts of this clonotype. The V call is TRBV4-2, the J call TRBJ2-7; the D gene could be TRBD1 or TRBD2 (5 bases each). This CDR3 region has 13 residues. Looked up from germline, CDR1 is LGHNA and CDR2 is YNFKEQ. V was pared by 3 bases and J by 6 bases, with 12 bases between. CDR3 DNA sequence: TGTGCCAGCAGCCATGTGGGGGAGTCCGAGCAGTACTTC. The encoded protein is CASSHVGESEQYF.

The chain has TRBV7-9 and TRBJ1-1; the match to TRBD1 covers 7 bases. The CDR3 extends over 15 amino acids. The junction had 11 bases not matched to a gene; V was cut back by 5 bases and J by 5 bases. The germline CDR1 and CDR2 sequences are SEHNR and FQNEAQ (reference sequence). The CDR3 DNA sequence: TGTGCCAGCAGCCCACTCAGGGGGGGGAGGACTGAAGCTTTCTTT. Protein sequence: CASSPLRGGRTEAFF.

This clonotype was picked up many times. The gene calls are TRBV12-3 or TRBV12-4 and TRBJ2-2; D gene uncertain. The germline V and J ends were trimmed by 3 bases and 0 bases, with 11 bases remaining between them. The CDR3 sequence is 16 residues long. The CDR3 here is CASSFGRVTNTGELFF. The CDR3 DNA reads TGTGCCAGCAGTTTTGGTAGGGTTACGAACACCGGGGAGCTGTTTTTT.

This clonotype occurred many times. The chain links TRBV6-2 or TRBV6-3 to TRBJ2-3, with D unclear. The germline V gene has CDR1 MNHEY and CDR2 SVGEGT. With 11 bases removed from V and 4 bases from J, the gap between germline ends came to 10 bases. This CDR3 spans 11 amino acids. The CDR3 loop reads CAARKSDTQYF. CDR3 sequence (DNA): TGTGCCGCCCGCAAATCAGATACGCAGTATTTT.

This clonotype came up many times. The chain links TRBV11-2 to TRBJ2-1; 9 positions match TRBD1. V was clipped by 5 bases and J by 5 bases; unmatched bases: 7. CDR1 is SGHAT, CDR2 FQNNGV, per germline. This CDR3 is 15 amino acids long. The CDR3 here is CASSIRDRVHNEQFF. In nucleotides, the CDR3 is TGTGCCAGCAGCATACGGGACAGGGTCCACAATGAGCAGTTCTTC.

Ten or more counts support this clonotype. The rearrangement joins TRBV6-2 or TRBV6-3 to TRBJ2-7, with D unclear. Per germline, CDR1 MNHEY and CDR2 SVGEGT. V was shortened by 5 bases and J by 4 bases, with 9 bases between the two germline ends. CDR3 length: 12 residues. The CDR3 bases are TGTGCCAGCAGTGGTTCTATTTACGAGCAGTACGTC. Its translation: CASSGSIYEQYV.

This clonotype has ten or more counts. The genes are TRBV21-1 and TRBJ1-6; TRBD1 was called by the table and not checked on the DNA. TRBV21-1 corresponds to a pseudogene. This CDR3 region has 18 residues. CDR3 amino acids: CASSLRDRGRRGGSPLHF. Here the CDR3 DNA reads TGTGCCAGCAGCCTACGGGACAGGGGGCGAAGAGGTGGCTCACCCCTCCACTTT.

The table lists this clonotype with many counts. The V and J genes are TRBV7-7 and TRBJ2-1, with D unresolved. The V gene's germline CDR1 is SSHAT and CDR2 FNYEAQ (reference sequence). The CDR3 loop spans 15 amino acids. V was trimmed by 1 base and J by 7 bases, leaving 14 bases between them. This CDR3 reads CASSLGTEPKNEQFF. In nucleotides, the CDR3 is TGTGCCAGCAGCTTAGGCACGGAACCCAAAAATGAGCAGTTCTTC.

The sample holds many counts of this clonotype. The rearrangement joins TRBV4-1 to TRBJ2-3, with 12 bases lining up with TRBD2. Trimming cost V 3 bases and J 2 bases; bases outside gene matches: 6. CDR1 and CDR2 (germline): MGHRA, YSYEKL. CDR3 length equals 17 residues. The CDR3 nucleotides are TGCGCCAGCAGCCAGTCGACTAGCGGGGGCTCCACAGATACGCAGTATTTT. It yields the protein CASSQSTSGGSTDTQYF.

This clonotype was seen at least ten times. The chain is built from TRBV7-9 and TRBJ1-1; tentatively, D is TRBD1 (5 bases). Germline CDR1 reads SEHNR; CDR2 reads FQNEAQ (reference sequence). This CDR3 region has 13 residues. With 5 bases removed from V and 6 bases from J, the gap between germline ends came to 13 bases. CDR3 loop: CASSVQGGPEAFF. CDR3 DNA sequence: TGTGCCAGCAGCGTCCAGGGTGGACCTGAAGCTTTCTTT.

This clonotype was seen many times. The rearrangement uses TRBV20-1 and TRBJ1-1; no definite D call. The CDR3 totals 11 residues. V was trimmed by 6 bases and J by 6 bases, leaving 11 bases between them. Germline values: CDR1 DFQATT, CDR2 SNEGSKA (reference sequence). The CDR3 DNA is TGCAGTGCCGTGGAGAATCCTGAAGCTTTCTTT. Protein: CSAVENPEAFF.